This TCR beta chain was profiled in a study of blood T cell repertoires in COVID-19 (dated by TCRdb to 2018 to 2021). Regarding the complete study: Samples from collaborators originated in the United States, Italy and Spain and spanned both the acute and convalescent phases of COVID-19. The prospective study material was composed of cDNA or gDNA derived from T cells, B-cell-depleted T cells, or PBMCs. Subjects who had been exposed to COVID-19, were actively infected with it, or had recovered from it provided the deeply sampled blood TCRbeta repertoires that made up the dataset. A freely available public database, intended as a resource for researchers studying the immune response to SARS-CoV-2, is where the repertoires were released. The samples were drawn from two sources: the first 160 participants of the ongoing ImmuneRACE study, and 1,254 subjects contributed by 6 global collaborators. Sample metadata almost always included a de-identified subject ID, COVID-19 status, age in years and sex. Where HLA class I and class II types were available, the types were taken from metadata supplied by the sample provider, not from assay-based typing. Study-wide conclusions, independent of this receptor: How much clinical and demographic metadata was included differed by source and by participant, and the metadata was provided uncurated.

As for this clone: Its recognized antigen is unknown. No base quality information exists; no much larger clone differs at one position.

The immunoSEQ Assay, a bias-controlled multiplex PCR, was used to amplify TCRbeta CDR3 regions from genomic DNA. The original methods were these. Nucleated cell counts per sample were estimated from amplification of reference gene primers within the assay. To quantify the absolute abundance of each unique TCRbeta CDR3 rearrangement, sequence reads were collapsed and filtered. For each sample, productive Simpson clonality was calculated as the square root of Simpson's diversity index over productive rearrangements. TCRdb's version of the immuneACCESS table is confined to in-frame rearrangements and falls short of the full clone set. An unresolved V gene accounts for under half of the shortfall where checked; the remainder is of unknown origin. V and J calls and clone size follow that table, whereas D and trimming were derived from the DNA. Counted in this sample were around 190,000 clones; about four fifths of them appeared once. Roughly 6.8% of the sample is taken by the ten largest.

The collaborating institutions used their own protocols to collect whole blood in K2EDTA tubes. For TCRbeta analysis, collaborator samples were shipped as frozen whole blood, as isolated PBMCs, or as DNA extracted from either sample type. The sample consisted of peripheral blood. The sequence derives from a human donor in a cohort sampled during active COVID-19.

This receptor has the CDR3 CASSLGPQETQYF. The nucleotide sequence is given as TGCGCCAGCAGCTTGGGGCCTCAAGAGACCCAGTACTTC. The sequence links TRBV5-1 to TRBJ2-5, with the identity of the D gene unclear. For CDR1 and CDR2, the germline V gene lists SGHRS and YFSETQ. The CDR3 goes from the cysteine to the phenylalanine over 13 residues. Only the CDR3 part of the read is kept: 39 bases, read in frame from the first base. V sheds 0 bases and J sheds 2 bases, leaving 5 bases between their ends.